The rows below give T cell receptor beta chains drawn from one sample of a study of CD8+ T cells in alopecia areata. The assay was immunoSEQ multiplex PCR, and TCRdb's table has in-frame clones only and misses some. The sample has about 180,000 clones; about 53% are singletons. The sequencing here drew on CD8+ T cells sorted from blood, taken at week 24, from a patient treated with tofacitinib. The receptors were gathered from a human donor with alopecia areata. CDR3s include the opening cysteine and the closing phenylalanine or tryptophan.

>13|TRBV30|TRBJ2-3
CAWSGTGTDTQYF
>15|TRBV15|TRBJ2-3
CATSRDLPPTDTQYF
>12|TRBV29-1|TRBJ2-7
CSVEDRPYEQYF
>16|TRBV7-8|TRBJ1-5
CASSSPAGHSNQPQHF
>12|TRBV11-2|TRBJ2-5
CASSQRGETQYF
>16|TRBV2|TRBJ1-5
CASRVSEGGIDQPQHF
>13|TRBV2|TRBJ2-7
CASNGQGELKQYF
>15|TRBV29-1|TRBJ1-2
CSVEGYRENERGYTF
>12|TRBV19|TRBJ2-5
CASAADQETQYF
>15|TRBV29-1|TRBJ2-7
CSVSAGFRSSYEQYF
>11|TRBV30|TRBJ2-1
CAWRGTTEQFF
>16|TRBV21-1|TRBJ1-1
CASSKLKGSRNTEAFF
>13|TRBV19|TRBJ2-1
CASSNEGWNEQFF
>14|TRBV29-1|TRBJ1-2
CSVGRGTVGTGYTF
>14|TRBV5-1|TRBJ1-1
CASSVGTGLTEAFF
>15|TRBV5-6|TRBJ2-5
CASSGGPQIGETQYF
>12|TRBV29-1|TRBJ1-1
CSVVGVNTEAFF
>13|TRBV10-3|TRBJ2-5
CAISESRDETQYF
>15|TRBV7-2|TRBJ2-1
CASSLATSGYNEQFF
>17|TRBV12-5|TRBJ2-5
CASGLVQGGASEETQYF
>12|TRBV30|TRBJ1-1
CAGRDGDTEAFF
>15|TRBV5-6|TRBJ1-1
CASSWNGQMNTEAFF
>12|TRBV29-1|TRBJ1-1
CSVVKGGTEAFF
>16|TRBV7-2|TRBJ1-4
CASSLGPITTNEKLFF
>14|TRBV19|TRBJ1-5
CASSGTVPNQPQHF
>14|TRBV7-2|TRBJ2-3
CASSLEGSTDTQYF
>16|TRBV14|TRBJ2-3
CASSQKWQVPADTQYF
>14|TRBV9|TRBJ2-6
CASSESSGANVLTF
>15|TRBV29-1|TRBJ2-7
CSVEGGTGRDYEQYF
>14|TRBV13|TRBJ1-2
CASSLEGGGYGYTF
>14|TRBV18|TRBJ2-4
CASSRDSLENIQYF
>13|TRBV30|TRBJ2-1
CAWSTSGGDEQFF
>17|TRBV13|TRBJ2-3
CASSASETQRPTDTQYF
>12|TRBV11-2|TRBJ2-4
CASSSTGNIQYF
>15|TRBV4-3|TRBJ2-5
CASSPSGQDEETQYF
>11|TRBV29-1|TRBJ2-1
CSVEGGNEQFF
>13|TRBV30|TRBJ1-2
CACPGTAYYGYTF
>15|TRBV4-3|TRBJ2-5
CASSQDYTSQETQYF
>13|TRBV30|TRBJ2-1
CAWSGTGINEQFF
>13|TRBV9|TRBJ2-2
CASSVELTGELFF
>13|TRBV11-2|TRBJ1-2
CASSSGQGYGYTF
>13|TRBV7-2|TRBJ1-2
CASSLGGGDGYTF
>17|TRBV28|TRBJ2-3
CASSLTTGGSSTDTQYF
>13|TRBV9|TRBJ1-2
CASSRDGNYGYTF
>12|TRBV30|TRBJ1-6
CAWNLGNSPLHF
>15|TRBV10-3|TRBJ2-7
CAISSAGTGGDEQYF
>12|TRBV7-9|TRBJ2-7
CASSLVPYEQYF
>17|TRBV11-2|TRBJ1-2
CASSPRTGPSGDYGYTF
>14|TRBV11-2|TRBJ2-1
CASSFRPGSNEQFF
>11|TRBV29-1|TRBJ1-1
CSVIPNTEAFF
>12|TRBV7-9|TRBJ1-1
CASSSVDTEAFF
>12|TRBV30|TRBJ2-3
CAWSVSQDTQYF
>13|TRBV19|TRBJ2-7
CASSIGGGYEQYF
>13|TRBV30|TRBJ1-1
CAWSPTGYTEAFF
>14|TRBV6-5|TRBJ1-5
CASSPDTLNQPQHF
>17|TRBV19|TRBJ2-2
CASSGQGRGVDTGELFF
>11|TRBV25-1|TRBJ2-1
CASSELQNQFF